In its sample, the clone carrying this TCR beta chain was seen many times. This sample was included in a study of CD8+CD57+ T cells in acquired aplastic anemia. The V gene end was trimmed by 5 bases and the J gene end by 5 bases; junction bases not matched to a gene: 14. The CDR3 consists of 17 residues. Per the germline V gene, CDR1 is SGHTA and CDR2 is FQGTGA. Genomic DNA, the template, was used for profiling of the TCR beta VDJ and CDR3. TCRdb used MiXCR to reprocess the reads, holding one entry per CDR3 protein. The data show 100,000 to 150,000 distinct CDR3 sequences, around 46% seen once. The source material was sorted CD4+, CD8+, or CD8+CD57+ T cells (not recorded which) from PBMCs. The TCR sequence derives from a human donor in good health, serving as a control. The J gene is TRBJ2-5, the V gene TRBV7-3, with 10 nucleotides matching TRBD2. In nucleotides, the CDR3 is TGTGCCAGCAGCCCGTTAGCGGGAGGAGGGTCTTGGGAGACCCAGTACTTC. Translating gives CASSPLAGGGSWETQYF.